This T cell receptor beta chain appears in the sequencing data of a study of blood T cell repertoires in COVID-19. For the study at large: Collection of acute and convalescent COVID-19 samples took place in the United States, Italy and Spain.

Produced via immunoSEQ multiplex PCR; TCRdb's table is partial and in-frame only. The sample consists of about 170,000 clones, approximately 85% of them appearing once. The germline CDR1 and CDR2 sequences are SGHKS and YYEKEE (reference sequence). Trimming pared 4 bases from V and 3 bases from J, leaving 13 bases between. This CDR3 has 15 residues. The sequencing sample was made of peripheral blood. The TCR was taken from a man at least 80 years old with COVID-19, enrolled during active disease. This chain uses TRBV5-5 with TRBJ1-4; no clear D gene. CDR3 in DNA: TGTGCCAGCAGCGTGCGGGTGGGCGCTAATGAAAAACTGTTTTTT. Its translation: CASSVRVGANEKLFF.